This T cell receptor (beta chain) was observed in a study of radiotherapy plus CTLA-4 blockade in lung cancer. Clones were read by immunoSEQ multiplex PCR, and TCRdb kept only the in-frame ones, dropping some. Altogether 25,000 to 35,000 clones are present, about 81% being singletons, with the ten largest covering 20% to 25%. Trimming stripped 1 base from V and 8 bases from J, with 12 bases between. In germline, CDR1 is SGHNT, CDR2 YENEEA. This CDR3 is built from 15 residues. The V gene is TRBV11-3, the J gene TRBJ1-6; maybe TRBD1 (5 bases). The sequencing used peripheral blood, collected from a patient treated with radiotherapy plus ipilimumab. The sequence was obtained from a human donor with non-small cell lung cancer that progressed on radiotherapy plus ipilimumab. This CDR3 reads CASSLGGRGDSPLHF. CDR3 nucleotides: TGTGCCAGCAGCTTAGGGGGCAGAGGTGATTCACCCCTCCACTTT.